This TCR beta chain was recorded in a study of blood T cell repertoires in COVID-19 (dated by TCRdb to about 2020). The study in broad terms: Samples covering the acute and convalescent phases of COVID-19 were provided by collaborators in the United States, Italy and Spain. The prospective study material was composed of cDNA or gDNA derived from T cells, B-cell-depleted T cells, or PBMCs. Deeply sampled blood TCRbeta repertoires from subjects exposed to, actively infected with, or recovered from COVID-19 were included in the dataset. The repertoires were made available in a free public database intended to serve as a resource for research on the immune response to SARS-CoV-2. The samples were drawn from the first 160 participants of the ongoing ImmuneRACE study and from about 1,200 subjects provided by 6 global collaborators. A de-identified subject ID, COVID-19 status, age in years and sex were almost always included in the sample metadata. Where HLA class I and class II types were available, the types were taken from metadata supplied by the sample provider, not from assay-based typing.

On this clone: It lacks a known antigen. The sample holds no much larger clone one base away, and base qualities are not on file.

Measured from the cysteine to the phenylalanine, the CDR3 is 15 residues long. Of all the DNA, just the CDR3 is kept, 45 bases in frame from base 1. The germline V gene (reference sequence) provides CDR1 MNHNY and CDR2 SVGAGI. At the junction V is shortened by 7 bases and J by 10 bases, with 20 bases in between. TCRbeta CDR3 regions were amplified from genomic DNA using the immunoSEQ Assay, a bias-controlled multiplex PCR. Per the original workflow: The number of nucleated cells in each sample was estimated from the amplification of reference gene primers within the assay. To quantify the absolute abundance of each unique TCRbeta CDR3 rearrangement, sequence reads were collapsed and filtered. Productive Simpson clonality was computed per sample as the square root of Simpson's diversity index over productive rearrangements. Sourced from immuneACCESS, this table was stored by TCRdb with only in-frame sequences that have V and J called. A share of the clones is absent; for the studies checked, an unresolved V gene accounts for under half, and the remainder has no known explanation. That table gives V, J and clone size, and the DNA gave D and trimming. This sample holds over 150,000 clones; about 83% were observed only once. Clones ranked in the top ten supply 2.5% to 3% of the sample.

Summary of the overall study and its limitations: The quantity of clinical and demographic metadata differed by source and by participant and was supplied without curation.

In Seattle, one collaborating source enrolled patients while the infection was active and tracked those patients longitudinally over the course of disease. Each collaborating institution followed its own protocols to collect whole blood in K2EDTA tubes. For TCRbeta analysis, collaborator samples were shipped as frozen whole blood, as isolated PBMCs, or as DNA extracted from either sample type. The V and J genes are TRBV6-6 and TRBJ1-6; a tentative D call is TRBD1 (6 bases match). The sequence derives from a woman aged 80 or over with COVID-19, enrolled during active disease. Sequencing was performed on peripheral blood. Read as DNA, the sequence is TGTGCCAGCACCCACGGGCAGGCCACAGGGTCACCCCTCCACTTT. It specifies CASTHGQATGSPLHF.